This TCR beta chain was captured in a study of graft-versus-host responses after intestinal transplantation. CDR1 is LNHNV, CDR2 YYDKDF, per germline (reference sequence). Trimming shortened V by 0 bases and J by 8 bases, and 17 bases separated the two germline ends. This CDR3 spans 16 amino acids. To note about this clone: The antigen is undetermined.

Clones were sequenced by immunoSEQ multiplex PCR, and TCRdb holds only the in-frame ones, with some missing. The data hold approximately 46,000 clones, with around 84% observed a single time. Study-wide results and limits: Among recipient marrow samples, GvH clones were found; some appeared first in ileum or blood.

V and J are TRBV15 and TRBJ1-5, with D possibly being TRBD1 (6 bases). The source of this sequence is a human donor who was the organ donor for an intestinal transplant. The sequencing here drew on unstimulated CD4+ T cells sorted from spleen or lymph node cells, taken before transplant. The CDR3 protein is CATSRDLGASVEPQHF. The CDR3 DNA reads as TGTGCCACCAGCAGAGATCTGGGGGCAAGTGTGGAGCCCCAGCATTTT.